The 8 T cell receptor beta chains listed next were all sequenced from one sample in a study of CD8 T cells in ankylosing spondylitis. MiXCR, applied by TCRdb to the 5' RACE reads, yields one record per CDR3 protein. The sample lists 150,000 to 200,000 distinct CDR3 sequences; around 32% were seen once. Sequencing was carried out using synovial fluid, either unsorted or a sorted T cell fraction (not recorded which). The receptors come from a male donor with ankylosing spondylitis.

This rearrangement joins TRBV20-1 to TRBJ1-2; D call uncertain. The CDR3 has 13 amino acids. Germline CDR1 is DFQATT and CDR2 is SNEGSKA (reference sequence). V lost 1 base and J 8 bases, leaving 14 bases between the germline ends. Here the CDR3 DNA reads TGCAGTGCTAGAGCCCCTGGCGGGGAGGGCTACACCTTC. The encoded protein is CSARAPGGEGYTF.

This clonotype has just a few counts. The V gene is TRBV5-4, the J gene TRBJ2-1, with TRBD1 identical over 9 bases. CDR3 length: 16 residues. Germline CDR1 reads SGHNT; CDR2 reads YYREEE (reference sequence). J lost 7 bases, V lost 4 bases, and 12 bases had no gene match. Here the CDR3 reads CASSGRGTGRDNEQFF. CDR3 DNA: TGTGCCAGCAGCGGCCGCGGGACAGGGAGGGATAATGAGCAGTTCTTC.

This clonotype has a count of ten or more. The CDR3 sequence: CASSPREADNTGELFF. CDR3 nucleotide sequence: TGTGCCAGCAGCCCCCGGGAGGCAGATAACACCGGGGAGCTGTTTTTT. This rearrangement joins TRBV9 to TRBJ2-2; TRBD2 matches at 7 bases. The length of the CDR3 is 16 residues. The V segment lost 4 bases and the J segment 2 bases; nucleotides outside the gene matches: 8. Germline-derived CDR1 and CDR2 are SGDLS and YYNGEE.

The chain is built from TRBV3-1 and TRBJ1-2; unclear D gene. Germline V gives CDR1 LGHDT, CDR2 YNNKEL (reference sequence). V dropped 7 bases and J dropped 0 bases, with 6 bases sitting between them. The CDR3 is made up of 12 amino acids. CDR3 in amino acids: CASKSANYGYTF. As DNA, the CDR3 is TGTGCCAGCAAAAGCGCTAACTATGGCTACACCTTC.

This clonotype was counted between two and nine times. Here the CDR3 reads CASSFAGELFF. The DNA for the CDR3 is TGTGCCAGCAGTTTCGCCGGGGAGCTGTTTTTT. The chain carries TRBV12-3 or TRBV12-4 and TRBJ2-2; no reliable D call. The germline V and J ends were trimmed by 3 bases and 6 bases, with 2 bases remaining between them. This CDR3 comprises 11 residues.

This clonotype was seen a handful of times. The chain is built from TRBV27 and TRBJ1-5; TRBD1 might be the D (6 bases). Germline assignment: CDR1 MNHEY and CDR2 SMNVEV (reference sequence). Trimming removed 7 bases from V and 2 bases from J, with 15 bases in between. This CDR3 is built from 15 residues. This CDR3 reads CASKPLGQRNQPQHF. CDR3 sequence (DNA): TGTGCCAGCAAACCCCTAGGACAGCGCAATCAGCCCCAGCATTTT.

The chain uses TRBV7-8 and TRBJ2-3, with a tentative D call TRBD2 (5 bases). Germline lookup yields CDR1 SGHVS and CDR2 FQNEAQ. There are 14 residues in the CDR3. V was shortened by 4 bases and J by 3 bases, with 11 bases between the two germline ends. The CDR3 region is CASSSLRDTDTQYF. The CDR3 DNA follows: TGTGCCAGCAGCTCACTACGGGATACAGATACGCAGTATTTT.

The chain has TRBV7-8 and TRBJ2-7; 7 bases agree with TRBD2. The CDR3 extends over 16 amino acids. CDR1 and CDR2 from the germline V gene are SGHVS and FQNEAQ. V was pared by 0 bases and J by 5 bases, with 10 bases of the junction left unmatched. This CDR3 is CASSLADRRELNEQYF. The CDR3 region has the DNA TGTGCCAGCAGCTTAGCAGATCGGCGGGAGCTCAACGAGCAGTACTTC.